The present T cell receptor (beta chain) was sequenced within a study of blood T cell repertoires in COVID-19. Across the study: Samples taken during acute and convalescent COVID-19 were collected in the United States, Italy and Spain. PBMCs, B-cell-depleted T cells, or T cells were the source of the cDNA or gDNA that made up the material.

How the authors handled the data: Amplification of reference gene primers was used by the study to estimate nucleated cell counts. The repertoire was sequenced with immunoSEQ multiplex PCR; TCRdb's copy has only in-frame clones and lacks some. The DNA gave D and trimming, while V, J and clone size come from that table. The sample holds a few hundred thousand clones, approximately 86% seen once. The CDR3 sequence is 16 residues long. CDR1 is GTSNPN, CDR2 SVGIG, per germline (reference sequence). Losses at the gene ends were 4 bases for V and 3 bases for J; bases not matched to a gene: 13. Sequencing was carried out using peripheral blood. This clonotype originated in a human donor in a cohort sampled during active COVID-19. The rearrangement links TRBV30 to TRBJ1-1, with 8 bases fitting TRBD1. The CDR3 sequence is CAWILRDRGGYTEAFF. For the CDR3, the DNA is TGTGCCTGGATCTTGCGTGACAGGGGAGGGTACACTGAAGCTTTCTTT. Filled out from reference TRBV30 and TRBJ1-1, the complete variable domain reads SQTIHQWPATLVQPVGSPLSLECTVEGTSNPNLYWYRQAAGRGLQLLFYSVGIGQISSEVPQNLSASRPQDRQFILSSKKLLLSDSGFYLCAWILRDRGGYTEAFFGQGTRLTVV.